The clone carrying this T cell receptor beta chain was picked up many times. Antigen specificity is unknown. The data stem from a study of T cell repertoires in cytomegalovirus infection. Study context: Indications came from public TCR beta signatures; they pointed to CMV infection and to a matching HLA type.

TCRdb itself ran the reads through MiXCR, one entry per CDR3 protein. The data hold around 440,000 distinct CDR3 sequences, with about 11% observed a single time. J was trimmed by 6 bases and V by 5 bases; bases with no gene match: 12. Germline CDR1 reads SGHVS; CDR2 reads FNYEAQ. CDR3 length equals 16 residues. Study-wide results and caveats: Summed frequency of public TCR beta families distinguished CMV carriers with the relevant HLA. Across the ex vivo response, the dominant clonotypes were HLA-C-restricted CMV-specific TCR beta clonotypes.

This chain joins TRBV7-6 and TRBJ2-5, with 10 bases aligning to TRBD2. The sequenced sample consisted of PBMCs. This TCR was recovered from a human donor in good health (CMV status not recorded). Some clones in this sample may be carry-over from other donors' samples. CDR3 DNA: TGTGCCAGCAGCCCAAGCTCACTAGCGGGAATTCAGACCCAGTACTTC. Its translation is CASSPSSLAGIQTQYF.